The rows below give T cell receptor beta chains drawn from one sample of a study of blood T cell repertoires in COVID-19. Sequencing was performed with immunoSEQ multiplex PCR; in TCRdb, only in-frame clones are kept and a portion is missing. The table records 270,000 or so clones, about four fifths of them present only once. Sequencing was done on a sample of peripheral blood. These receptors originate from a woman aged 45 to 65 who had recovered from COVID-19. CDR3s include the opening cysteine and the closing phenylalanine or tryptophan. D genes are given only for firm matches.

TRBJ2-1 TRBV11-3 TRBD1 CASSGQGAINEQFF TGTGCCAGCAGCGGACAGGGGGCGATTAATGAGCAGTTCTTC
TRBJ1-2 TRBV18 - CASSGTAYGYTF TGTGCCAGCTCAGGCACAGCCTATGGCTACACCTTC
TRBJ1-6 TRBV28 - CASREQGSYNSPLHF TGTGCCAGCAGAGAGCAGGGGTCCTATAATTCACCCCTCCACTTT
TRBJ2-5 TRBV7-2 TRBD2 CASSDSGRGETQYF TGTGCCAGCAGCGATAGCGGGAGAGGTGAGACCCAGTACTTC
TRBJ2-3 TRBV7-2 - CASSSPGTVTDTQYF TGTGCCAGCAGCTCTCCTGGGACTGTGACAGATACGCAGTATTTT
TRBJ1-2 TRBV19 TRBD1 CASSPHDRALYGYTF TGTGCCAGTAGTCCCCACGACAGGGCCCTCTATGGCTACACCTTC
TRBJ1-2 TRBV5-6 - CASSPRGNYGYTF TGTGCCAGCAGCCCCAGGGGAAACTATGGCTACACCTTC
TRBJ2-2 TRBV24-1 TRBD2 CATSDSSGLPNTGELFF TGTGCCACCAGTGATAGTAGCGGGCTTCCGAACACCGGGGAGCTGTTTTTT
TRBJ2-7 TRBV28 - CASSPLPGTLGGEQYF TGTGCCAGCAGCCCTCTACCCGGGACACTGGGAGGGGAGCAGTACTTC
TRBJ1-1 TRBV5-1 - CASSLTGQNTEAFF TGCGCCAGCAGCTTAACGGGACAGAACACTGAAGCTTTCTTT
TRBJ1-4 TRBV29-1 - CSVAGDEKLFF TGCAGCGTTGCGGGGGATGAAAAACTGTTTTTT
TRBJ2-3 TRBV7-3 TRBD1 CASSSNRGSTDTQYF TGTGCCAGCAGCTCAAACAGGGGGAGCACAGATACGCAGTATTTT
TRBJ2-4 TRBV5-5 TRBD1 CASSPGTGGLGNIQYF TGTGCCAGCAGCCCCGGGACAGGGGGCTTGGGAAACATTCAGTACTTC